A selection of T cell receptor beta chains follows, all from one sample in a study of regulatory T cells in long-lasting Graves disease. TCRdb passed the multiplex PCR reads through MiXCR, listing each CDR3 protein once. The table shows 400,000 or so distinct CDR3 sequences, with around 21% occurring only once. The sequencing here drew on peripheral blood mononuclear cells (PBMCs), taken when the disease was refractory, from a patient treated with antithyroid drugs. The receptors derive from a female donor with Graves disease. The CDR3 runs from the conserved cysteine through the conserved F or W. D genes are given only for firm matches. Some rows mark clone size as missing; the rest say once, few, many or name a class of expanded clone.

d_gene: TRBD1
j_gene: TRBJ1-5
v_gene: TRBV12-3/TRBV12-4
abundance: .
CDR3nt: TGTGCCAGCAGTTTGGACGAGGGGGCCTATAGCAATCAGCCCCAGCATTTT
CDR3aa: CASSLDEGAYSNQPQHF

d_gene: TRBD1
j_gene: TRBJ1-3
v_gene: TRBV10-2
abundance: .
CDR3nt: TGCGCCAGCAGTCTGACAGGGGCTGGAAACACCATATATTTT
CDR3aa: CASSLTGAGNTIYF

d_gene: TRBD1
j_gene: TRBJ1-5
v_gene: TRBV18
abundance: few
CDR3nt: TGTGCCAGCTCACTGACGGGACAGGACAATCAGCCCCAGCATTTT
CDR3aa: CASSLTGQDNQPQHF

d_gene: TRBD1
j_gene: TRBJ2-7
v_gene: TRBV7-8
abundance: .
CDR3nt: TGTGCCAGCAGCTTCAAGGGGGCCCTTTACGAGCAGTACTTC
CDR3aa: CASSFKGALYEQYF

d_gene: TRBD2
j_gene: TRBJ2-5
v_gene: TRBV2
abundance: many
CDR3nt: TGTGCCAGCCTGCGGGAGGGCCGTGAGACCCAGTACTTC
CDR3aa: CASLREGRETQYF

d_gene: .
j_gene: TRBJ2-7
v_gene: TRBV20-1
abundance: .
CDR3nt: TGCAGTGCTAGAGTAGGTGGAGACTCCTACGAGCAGTACTTC
CDR3aa: CSARVGGDSYEQYF

d_gene: TRBD1
j_gene: TRBJ2-2
v_gene: TRBV29-1
abundance: few
CDR3nt: TGCAGCGTTGAAGTTAAGGGGGCGCAAACCGGGGAGCTGTTTTTT
CDR3aa: CSVEVKGAQTGELFF

d_gene: .
j_gene: TRBJ2-5
v_gene: TRBV6-2/TRBV6-3
abundance: .
CDR3nt: TGTGCCAGCAACGGCGGGGTCCAAGAGACCCAGTACTTC
CDR3aa: CASNGGVQETQYF

d_gene: .
j_gene: TRBJ2-7
v_gene: TRBV5-6
abundance: few
CDR3nt: TGTGCCAGCGAGAACAGTGCCCTAATAGGGCAGTACTTC
CDR3aa: CASENSALIGQYF

d_gene: .
j_gene: TRBJ1-6
v_gene: TRBV2
abundance: many
CDR3nt: TGTGCCAGTCCGCAGGTAGAGGCCAATTCACCCCTCCACTTT
CDR3aa: CASPQVEANSPLHF

d_gene: TRBD1
j_gene: TRBJ1-4
v_gene: TRBV2
abundance: many
CDR3nt: TGTGCCAGCAGTGAAGTCAGGGGGCCCGCTAATGAAAAACTGTTTTTT
CDR3aa: CASSEVRGPANEKLFF

d_gene: .
j_gene: TRBJ2-7
v_gene: TRBV19
abundance: .
CDR3nt: TGTGCCAGTAGTACCGCCGCAGCACTCTCCTACGAGCAGTACTTC
CDR3aa: CASSTAAALSYEQYF

d_gene: TRBD2
j_gene: TRBJ2-7
v_gene: TRBV7-9
abundance: many
CDR3nt: TGTGCCAGCAGCTCTGGCGGGAGGGCGACCTACGAGCAGTACTTC
CDR3aa: CASSSGGRATYEQYF

d_gene: TRBD1
j_gene: TRBJ2-2
v_gene: TRBV11-2
abundance: few
CDR3nt: TGTGCCAGCAGCCCACCGGGACAGGCGAACACCGGGGAGCTGTTTTTT
CDR3aa: CASSPPGQANTGELFF

d_gene: .
j_gene: TRBJ2-2
v_gene: TRBV11-2
abundance: few
CDR3nt: TGTGCCAGCAGCCCGTCGAGCGACACCGGGGAGCTGTTTTTT
CDR3aa: CASSPSSDTGELFF

d_gene: TRBD1
j_gene: TRBJ2-7
v_gene: TRBV7-9
abundance: few
CDR3nt: TGTGCCAGCAGCTCCCCGGACAGGGCCTACGAGCAGTACTTC
CDR3aa: CASSSPDRAYEQYF

d_gene: .
j_gene: TRBJ2-6
v_gene: TRBV15
abundance: few
CDR3nt: TGTGCCACCAGCAGAGGTCAAGTCTCTGGGGCCAACGTCCTGACTTTC
CDR3aa: CATSRGQVSGANVLTF

d_gene: .
j_gene: TRBJ1-1
v_gene: TRBV2
abundance: many
CDR3nt: TGTGCCAGCAGTGACCTAAGGAACACTGAAGCTTTCTTT
CDR3aa: CASSDLRNTEAFF

d_gene: .
j_gene: TRBJ1-4
v_gene: TRBV2
abundance: many
CDR3nt: TGTGCCGTACCGGGACCAGGCGGAGAAAAACTGTTTTTT
CDR3aa: CAVPGPGGEKLFF

d_gene: .
j_gene: TRBJ2-5
v_gene: TRBV12-3/TRBV12-4
abundance: many
CDR3nt: TGTGCCAGCACTTTGACCGGGACCCAGTACTTC
CDR3aa: CASTLTGTQYF

d_gene: .
j_gene: TRBJ2-4
v_gene: TRBV6-1
abundance: many
CDR3nt: TGTGCCAGCACGATCGAGCCTATTGGGGCCAAAAACATTCAGTACTTC
CDR3aa: CASTIEPIGAKNIQYF

d_gene: TRBD2
j_gene: TRBJ2-7
v_gene: TRBV7-9
abundance: few
CDR3nt: TGTGCCAGCAGCGGAGGACTAGCGGCAAGAGAGCAGTACTTC
CDR3aa: CASSGGLAAREQYF

d_gene: TRBD1
j_gene: TRBJ2-5
v_gene: TRBV29-1
abundance: many
CDR3nt: TGCAGCGTTGTAAGGGGACAGCTTTCGGAGACCCAGTACTTC
CDR3aa: CSVVRGQLSETQYF

d_gene: .
j_gene: TRBJ1-4
v_gene: TRBV5-5
abundance: many
CDR3nt: TGTGCCAGCAGCGCGACCGGGACAAGGAATGAAAAACTGTTTTTT
CDR3aa: CASSATGTRNEKLFF

d_gene: TRBD1
j_gene: TRBJ1-5
v_gene: TRBV6-1
abundance: few
CDR3nt: TGTGCCAGCAGTGGTTTAGGGGGCGAAAATCAGCCCCAGCATTTT
CDR3aa: CASSGLGGENQPQHF

d_gene: .
j_gene: TRBJ2-7
v_gene: TRBV10-3
abundance: few
CDR3nt: TGTGCCATCAGTGAGGGGTTGTCCTACGAGCAGTACTTC
CDR3aa: CAISEGLSYEQYF

d_gene: .
j_gene: TRBJ2-5
v_gene: TRBV5-6
abundance: .
CDR3nt: TGTGCCAGCAGCTTCGGAGCGTTGGAGACCCAGTACTTC
CDR3aa: CASSFGALETQYF